This note documents a single T cell receptor beta chain sequence. No cognate antigen has been identified for it. Base-call qualities are not available, and no considerably larger clone is one nucleotide away. This sample is drawn from a study of OX40 agonist ivuxolimab in advanced cancers. With regard to the full study: The costimulatory receptor OX40 (CD134) was targeted by ivuxolimab, a fully human IgG2 agonistic monoclonal antibody. Intravenous ivuxolimab was administered to patients every 2 weeks at six dose levels: 0.01, 0.1, 0.3, 1.5, 3 and 10 mg/kg. Of the roughly 51 patients in dose escalation, 19 had hepatocellular carcinoma, some 15 had melanoma, 9 had renal cell carcinoma and 9 had head and neck cancer. The dose-escalation cohort was about 87% male with a mean age of around 62 years, ranging from roughly 23 to 80. Prior anti-PD-1, anti-PD-L1 or anti-CTLA-4 therapy was permitted, and about two fifths of dose-escalation patients had received checkpoint inhibitors. Partial responses occurred in three dose-escalation patients: two with cutaneous melanoma and one with hepatocellular carcinoma. The point of sequencing TCRbeta in the periphery was to test whether ivuxolimab changed TCR sequence diversity and drove clonal T-cell expansion. The paper describes the monotherapy dose-escalation part (N ≈ 52 patients) of the phase I trial of ivuxolimab. Here is what the overall study found, with its caveats: Low levels of normalized T-cell clonal expansion were also seen in some patients who did not respond. In the 0.1-3.0 mg/kg groups, partial responders had among the lowest normalized peripheral clonal expansion, particularly in CD8+ T cells. At doses of 0.1 to 3.0 mg/kg, clonal expansion of both CD4+ and CD8+ T cells in blood was seen between baseline and week 6. Which antigens the clonally expanded peripheral T cells were specific for was not determined. On average, CD8+ T cells showed more expanded clones than CD4+ T cells after ivuxolimab.

For sequencing of the TCRbeta CDR3 region, genomic DNA was extracted from the sorted cells. The immunoSEQ Assay was used for sequencing of TCRbeta CDR3 regions. TCRdb re-hosts the immuneACCESS table, in-frame sequences only. Its copies lack some clones; in the studies checked, an unresolved V gene accounts for under half of them, and the cause for the rest is not known. This sample holds tens of thousands of clones; approximately 90% were observed only once. The ten largest clones represent approximately 0.98% of the sample. Patients with autoimmune disease history or receiving systemic immunosuppression were excluded from the trial. In every dose cohort, peripheral blood was drawn for TCR sequencing at baseline, cycle 4 day 1, and cycle 7 day 1. Samples came from an open-label, multicenter, first-in-human phase I dose-escalation trial of ivuxolimab. Adults with locally advanced or metastatic head and neck squamous cell, hepatocellular, melanoma or renal cell carcinoma were enrolled in the trial. CD4+ and CD8+ T cells were sorted separately from peripheral blood before TCR sequencing.

Reading from cysteine to phenylalanine, the CDR3 counts 14 amino acids. Only the CDR3 DNA is retained, 42 bases long and in frame from the first base. The germline V gene supplies CDR1 SQVTM and CDR2 ANQGSEA. Between the V and J ends, shortened by 5 bases and 1 base respectively, the junction contains 11 bases. This TCR was recovered from an adult with an advanced solid tumor such as melanoma, head and neck, liver or kidney cancer. Material: CD4+ or CD8+ T cells sorted from blood, obtained in a trial of the OX40 agonist ivuxolimab. Rearrangement joined TRBV29-1 to TRBJ2-2, with no reliable assignment of the D segment. The encoded CDR3 is CSVSMDGNTGELFF. The sequence in DNA is TGCAGCGTTTCTATGGACGGGAACACCGGGGAGCTGTTTTTT.